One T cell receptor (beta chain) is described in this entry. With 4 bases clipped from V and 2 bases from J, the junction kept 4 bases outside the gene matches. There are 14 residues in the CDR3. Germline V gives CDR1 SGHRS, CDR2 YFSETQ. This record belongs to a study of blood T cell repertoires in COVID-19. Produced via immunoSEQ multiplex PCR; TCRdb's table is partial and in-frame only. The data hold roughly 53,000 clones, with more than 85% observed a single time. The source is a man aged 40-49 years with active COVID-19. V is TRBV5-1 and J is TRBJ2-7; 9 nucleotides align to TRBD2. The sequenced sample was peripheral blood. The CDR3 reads CASSPPSGAYEQYF. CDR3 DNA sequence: TGCGCCAGCAGCCCCCCTAGCGGGGCCTACGAGCAGTACTTC.